The present T cell receptor beta chain was sequenced within a study of blood T cell repertoires in COVID-19. Overall study: Sources were T cells, B-cell-depleted T cells, or PBMCs; the material itself was cDNA or gDNA.

Ages ranged from about 18 to 89 years, with residence in 24 US areas. Before being deemed recovered, Cohort 3 donors had two negative PCRs, clearance, or symptom resolution. The CDR3 loop spans 16 amino acids. Losses at the gene ends were 1 base for V and 10 bases for J; bases not matched to a gene: 11. Germline-derived CDR1 and CDR2 are MNHEY and SVGEGT. Sequenced by immunoSEQ multiplex PCR; TCRdb stores in-frame clones only, minus some. The sample has 250,000 to 300,000 clones, 80% to 95% seen once. The sequence was obtained from a woman aged 25 to 39 who had recovered from COVID-19. The material sequenced was PBMCs or T cells enriched from blood (not recorded which). This chain links TRBV6-2 or TRBV6-3 with TRBJ2-3; 10 bases are a match to TRBD2. The CDR3 loop reads CASSYFPSGGPDSQYF. CDR3 nucleotide sequence: TGTGCCAGCAGTTACTTTCCTAGCGGGGGACCCGATTCGCAGTATTTT.